This paragraph reports one TCR beta chain. Its antigen is not known. This CDR3 comprises 12 residues. From germline, CDR1 is MNHNS and CDR2 SASEGT. V lost 6 bases and J lost 7, with 12 bases in between. These data belong to a study of cytotoxic CD8 clonotypes in ibrutinib-treated CLL. For the study at large: Overall, 25 or so responses were partial and 2 complete; following median around 70 months, roughly 15 patients stayed remitted and around twelve progressed.

Findings and caveats of the study: Shared public clonotypes were rare, and on treatment they either got smaller or stayed the same.

Deep sequencing aimed at 1 in 200,000 to 1 in 1 million T cells' resolution. Sequencing used immunoSEQ multiplex PCR; TCRdb keeps in-frame clones, though not all of them. The sample holds 60,000 to 95,000 clones, roughly 80% seen once. Sequenced here: PBMCs, sampled after 24 months of ibrutinib treatment. The J gene is TRBJ1-1, the V gene TRBV6-1; D unresolved. The clonotype comes from a human donor with chronic lymphocytic leukemia. The DNA for the CDR3 is TGTGCCAGCAGCAATAGGGTTCTTGAAGCTTTCTTT. Translated, it gives CASSNRVLEAFF.